The clone carrying this T cell receptor (beta chain) was picked up many times. This entry comes from a study of blood T cell repertoires in COVID-19. Overall study context: COVID-19 samples collected from the United States, Italy and Spain covered acute and convalescent phases.

The repertoire was sequenced with immunoSEQ multiplex PCR; TCRdb's copy has only in-frame clones and lacks some. The data contain 120,000 or so clones, 82% of them singletons. The germline gives CDR1 MNHEY, CDR2 SVGEGT. This CDR3 has 15 amino acids. V lost 5 bases, J lost 4 bases, and 18 bases lay in between. The rearrangement links TRBV6-2 or TRBV6-3 to TRBJ2-7, with D tentatively TRBD1 (6 bases). This TCR was recovered from a human donor in a cohort sampled during active COVID-19. The sequencing sample was made of peripheral blood. The CDR3 region has the DNA TGTGCCAGCAGTGGGGGACACCCGGTCAATTACGAGCAGTACTTC. Protein sequence: CASSGGHPVNYEQYF.